Each of the 26 T cell receptor beta chains below was sequenced from the same sample in a study of OX40 agonist ivuxolimab in advanced cancers. Repertoires were generated with immunoSEQ multiplex PCR, while TCRdb's copy carries only in-frame clones and drops some. The sample carries about 28,000 clones, 82% recorded once. The sample was CD4+ or CD8+ T cells sorted from blood, taken in a trial of the OX40 agonist ivuxolimab. The receptors stem from an adult with an advanced solid tumor such as melanoma, head and neck, liver or kidney cancer.

This sequence joins TRBV19 and TRBJ2-7; D is undetermined. The germline gives CDR1 LNHDA, CDR2 SQIVND (reference sequence). The CDR3 runs to 15 residues. The ends were cut back, 1 base at V and 4 bases at J, with 14 bases in the middle. CDR3 amino acids: CASSIGNAELYEQYF. The CDR3 nucleotides read TGTGCCAGTAGTATAGGGAATGCGGAATTGTACGAGCAGTACTTC. Supplemented by reference TRBV19 and TRBJ2-7, the full variable domain reads DGGITQSPKYLFRKEGQNVTLSCEQNLNHDAMYWYRQDPGQGLRLIYYSQIVNDFQKGDIAEGYSVSREKKESFPLTVTSAQKNPTAFYLCASSIGNAELYEQYFGPGTRLTVT.

The chain combines TRBV21-1 with TRBJ2-5; the D call TRBD2 from the table was never checked on the DNA. TRBV21-1 represents a pseudogene. The CDR3 length is 15 residues. CDR3 coding DNA: TGTGCCAGCAGCCTACTAGCGGGGAACCAAGAGACCCAGTACTTC. This encodes CASSLLAGNQETQYF.

The CDR3 spells CASSAPGPNQPQHF. CDR3 nucleotides: TGTGCCAGCAGCGCCCCGGGCCCCAATCAGCCCCAGCATTTT. The chain uses TRBV7-9 and TRBJ1-5; D gene ambiguous. Germline loops: CDR1 SEHNR, CDR2 FQNEAQ (reference sequence). This CDR3 region has 14 residues. The V gene lost 5 bases and the J gene lost 3 bases, with 11 bases spanning the gap.

The CDR3 DNA follows: TGTGCCAGCAGCTGGTCAGGGGACAGCTCCTACGAGCAGTACTTC. This sequence encodes CASSWSGDSSYEQYF. The genes are TRBV7-8 and TRBJ2-7, with 7 bases aligning to TRBD1. This CDR3 is 15 amino acids long. V was pared by 4 bases and J by 0 bases, with 6 bases of the junction left unmatched. Germline-derived CDR1 and CDR2 are SGHVS and FQNEAQ. The whole variable domain, filled in from reference TRBV7-8 and TRBJ2-7, reads GAGVSQSPRYKVAKRGQDVALRCDPISGHVSLFWYQQALGQGPEFLTYFQNEAQLDKSGLPSDRFFAERPEGSVSTLKIQRTQQEDSAVYLCASSWSGDSSYEQYFGPGTRLTVT.

This clone occurred once. The CDR3 DNA is TGTGCCAGCAGTTTGTTGGGGGGCCTAAGGGATGAGCAGTTCTTC. It codes for CASSLLGGLRDEQFF. The chain recombines TRBV27 with TRBJ2-1, with D perhaps assigned TRBD1 or TRBD2 (6 bases each). Per germline, CDR1 MNHEY and CDR2 SMNVEV (reference sequence). V was cut by 3 bases and J by 8 bases, with 17 bases left in between. The CDR3 sequence is 15 residues long.

The chain uses TRBV13 and TRBJ1-2; tentative D call: TRBD1 (5 bases). Germline V gene lookup returns CDR1 PRHDT and CDR2 FYEKMQ (reference sequence). CDR3 length: 15 residues. Trimming removed 2 bases from V and 1 base from J, with 11 bases in between. This CDR3 reads CASSLMAGLNYGYTF. The DNA of the CDR3 is TGTGCCAGCAGCTTAATGGCAGGGCTTAACTATGGCTACACCTTC.

This chain connects TRBV6-5 to TRBJ2-2; TRBD1 matches 7 bases. The CDR3 has 15 residues. Germline loops: CDR1 MNHEY, CDR2 SVGAGI. Germline trimming cut 4 bases from V and 0 bases from J; bases unmatched to any gene: 2. CDR3 residues: CASSSGTANTGELFF. The CDR3 DNA is TGTGCCAGCAGTTCGGGGACAGCGAACACCGGGGAGCTGTTTTTT.

This chain joins TRBV7-9 and TRBJ2-1; 8 bases are shared with TRBD1. The CDR3 consists of 15 residues. Germline assignment: CDR1 SEHNR and CDR2 FQNEAQ (reference sequence). Losses at the gene ends were 5 bases for V and 2 bases for J; bases not matched to a gene: 5. The CDR3 bases are TGTGCCAGCAGCACCGGACAGGGCCCCTACAATGAGCAGTTCTTC. Encoded protein: CASSTGQGPYNEQFF.

This rearrangement joins TRBV19 to TRBJ2-3; possible D gene TRBD2, 6 bases. The germline CDR1 and CDR2 sequences are LNHDA and SQIVND (reference sequence). This CDR3 region has 13 residues. V was clipped by 5 bases and J by 6 bases, with 12 bases between them. CDR3 sequence (DNA): TGTGCCAGTAGTGGGGGGAGAGGGGATACGCAGTATTTT. It codes for CASSGGRGDTQYF. Filled out from reference TRBV19 and TRBJ2-3, the complete variable domain reads DGGITQSPKYLFRKEGQNVTLSCEQNLNHDAMYWYRQDPGQGLRLIYYSQIVNDFQKGDIAEGYSVSREKKESFPLTVTSAQKNPTAFYLCASSGGRGDTQYFGPGTRLTVL.

This clone was detected once. The V call is TRBV4-1, the J call TRBJ2-5; possible D gene TRBD2, 6 bases. The germline gives CDR1 MGHRA, CDR2 YSYEKL. The CDR3 consists of 13 residues. V gave up 6 bases and J gave up 1 base, with 9 bases separating them. The CDR3 coding sequence is TGCGCCAGCAGTCGGGGACTCCAAGAGACCCAGTACTTC. It translates to CASSRGLQETQYF.

The chain combines TRBV6-4 with TRBJ2-7; 8 bases agree with TRBD1. From germline, CDR1 is MRHNA and CDR2 SNTAGT. Trimming took 2 bases from V and 5 from J; bases not matched to a gene: 5. The CDR3 loop spans 14 amino acids. The CDR3 DNA reads TGTGCCAGCAGTGACCCAGGGGGCGCGGACGAGCAGTACTTC. Protein: CASSDPGGADEQYF.

This rearrangement joins TRBV5-6 to TRBJ2-2; D remains unclear. Trimming pared 0 bases from V and 6 bases from J, leaving 3 bases between. The CDR3 has 12 amino acids. CDR1 is SGHDT, CDR2 YYEEEE, per germline. This CDR3 reads CASSLGAGELFF. The CDR3 bases are TGTGCCAGCAGCTTGGGGGCCGGGGAGCTGTTTTTT.

The rearrangement links TRBV28 to TRBJ2-7; 12 bases fit TRBD2. Germline CDR1 MDHEN, CDR2 SYDVKM. V gave up 6 bases and J gave up 0 bases; unmatched junction bases: 0. This CDR3 region has 14 residues. The CDR3 DNA reads as TGTGCCAGCAGGACTAGCGGGAGCTCCTACGAGCAGTACTTC. It specifies CASRTSGSSYEQYF.

In DNA form, the CDR3 reads TGTGCCAGCAGCCAAGTTGAATTCTCTTCTGGAAACACCATATATTTT. It is translated as CASSQVEFSSGNTIYF. The rearrangement joins TRBV4-2 to TRBJ1-3; no clear D gene. With 1 base removed from V and 1 base from J, the gap between germline ends came to 11 bases. The CDR3 is made up of 16 amino acids. The germline V gene has CDR1 LGHNA and CDR2 YNFKEQ.

The V gene is TRBV6-5, the J gene TRBJ2-5; no clear D gene. Germline V lookup: CDR1 MNHEY, CDR2 SVGAGI. V shed 2 bases and J shed 0 bases, with 13 bases lying between them. There are 16 residues in the CDR3. The CDR3 loop is CASSYGKSAYQETQYF. The CDR3 DNA sequence: TGTGCCAGCAGTTACGGCAAGTCAGCCTACCAAGAGACCCAGTACTTC.

This clone was detected only a few times. The rearrangement uses TRBV11-2 and TRBJ2-7, with 10 positions matching TRBD1. CDR3 length equals 16 residues. The germline V gene encodes CDR1 SGHAT and CDR2 FQNNGV. J gave up 3 bases and V 4 bases, and 9 bases lay outside the gene matches. The CDR3 bases are TGTGCCAGCAGCTATCCGACAGGGGGCTTGATCTACGAGCAGTACTTC. As protein: CASSYPTGGLIYEQYF.

The V and J genes are TRBV2 and TRBJ1-5, with D tentatively TRBD1 (5 bases). CDR1 is SNHLY and CDR2 is FYNNEI in the germline V gene. The CDR3 contains 15 residues. V was cut by 3 bases and J by 6 bases, with 15 bases left in between. This CDR3 reads CASSEGDQGGQPQHF. CDR3 coding DNA: TGTGCCAGCAGTGAGGGGGACCAAGGAGGTCAGCCCCAGCATTTT.

The chain is built from TRBV23-1 and TRBJ2-7; maybe TRBD1 (5 bases). TRBV23-1 is an ORF; its function is uncertain. The CDR3 contains 15 residues. V gave up 7 bases and J gave up 4 bases, with 20 bases separating them. The CDR3, as DNA: TGCGCCAGCATTCTAATTTGGGCAGGGATATACGAGCAGTACTTC. Translation: CASILIWAGIYEQYF.

The chain is built from TRBV7-2 and TRBJ2-1; the D is unclear. Trimming removed 5 bases at V and 0 bases at J, with 11 bases between. The CDR3 loop spans 15 amino acids. Germline assignment: CDR1 SGHTA and CDR2 FQGNSA. CDR3 in amino acids: CASSPRRSSYNEQFF. The CDR3 coding sequence is TGTGCCAGCAGCCCCCGGAGAAGCTCCTACAATGAGCAGTTCTTC.

This sequence joins TRBV27 and TRBJ1-1; 8 bases match TRBD1. The CDR3 loop spans 13 amino acids. Germline V gene sequence: CDR1 MNHEY, CDR2 SMNVEV (reference sequence). J was trimmed by 7 bases and V by 4 bases; bases with no gene match: 5. The CDR3 DNA sequence: TGTGCCAGCAGTTACCCAGGACAGGGTGAAGCTTTCTTT. Translation gives CASSYPGQGEAFF.

The rearrangement joins TRBV27 to TRBJ1-5; 8 bases map to TRBD1. Germline assignment: CDR1 MNHEY and CDR2 SMNVEV (reference sequence). This CDR3 region has 15 residues. V lost 3 bases to trimming and J lost 4 bases; unmatched junction nucleotides: 5. As DNA, the CDR3 is TGTGCCAGCAGTTTCGCAGGGGGCGCGAATCAGCCCCAGCATTTT. Translating it yields CASSFAGGANQPQHF.

The chain links TRBV19 to TRBJ2-7, with 11 bases that match TRBD1. Germline CDR1 LNHDA, CDR2 SQIVND (reference sequence). The length of the CDR3 is 15 residues. V dropped 5 bases and J dropped 0; count of bases not matched to a gene: 3. CDR3 residues: CASSSGTGGSYEQYF. The CDR3 DNA is TGTGCCAGTAGTTCCGGGACAGGGGGCTCCTACGAGCAGTACTTC.

V gene TRBV29-1 combines with J gene TRBJ1-2; the D gene is possibly TRBD1 (5 bases). Trimming cost V 4 bases and J 6 bases, with 12 bases left between them. Per the germline V gene, CDR1 is SQVTM and CDR2 is ANQGSEA. The CDR3 totals 12 residues. The CDR3 spells CSVVGRVDGYTF. CDR3 sequence (DNA): TGCAGCGTTGTCGGCAGGGTGGATGGCTACACCTTC.

The rearrangement uses TRBV9 and TRBJ2-3, with 7 bases lining up with TRBD2. The CDR3 has 16 residues. The V gene end was trimmed by 6 bases and the J gene end by 1 base; junction bases not matched to a gene: 11. Germline V gene sequence: CDR1 SGDLS, CDR2 YYNGEE. The CDR3 DNA reads TGTGCCAGCAACCCCGAGGGAGGGCCCGGCACAGATACGCAGTATTTT. This gives the protein CASNPEGGPGTDTQYF.

The chain couples TRBV14 to TRBJ1-2; 8 bases align to TRBD1. The CDR3 loop spans 15 amino acids. The V and J ends lost 4 bases and 4 bases, in that order; junction bases with no gene match: 8. Germline CDR1 and CDR2: SGHDN and FVKESK. The CDR3 sequence: CASSRNRGNVYGYTF. CDR3 sequence (DNA): TGTGCCAGCAGCCGTAACAGGGGGAATGTCTATGGCTACACCTTC.

The chain joins TRBV5-5 to TRBJ2-3; D is uncertain. V was pared by 0 bases and J by 5 bases, with 7 bases between. Per the germline V gene, CDR1 is SGHKS and CDR2 is YYEKEE (reference sequence). The CDR3 totals 13 residues. The CDR3 DNA reads as TGTGCCAGCAGCTTGGCCCGCAGAGATACGCAGTATTTT. Its protein is CASSLARRDTQYF.